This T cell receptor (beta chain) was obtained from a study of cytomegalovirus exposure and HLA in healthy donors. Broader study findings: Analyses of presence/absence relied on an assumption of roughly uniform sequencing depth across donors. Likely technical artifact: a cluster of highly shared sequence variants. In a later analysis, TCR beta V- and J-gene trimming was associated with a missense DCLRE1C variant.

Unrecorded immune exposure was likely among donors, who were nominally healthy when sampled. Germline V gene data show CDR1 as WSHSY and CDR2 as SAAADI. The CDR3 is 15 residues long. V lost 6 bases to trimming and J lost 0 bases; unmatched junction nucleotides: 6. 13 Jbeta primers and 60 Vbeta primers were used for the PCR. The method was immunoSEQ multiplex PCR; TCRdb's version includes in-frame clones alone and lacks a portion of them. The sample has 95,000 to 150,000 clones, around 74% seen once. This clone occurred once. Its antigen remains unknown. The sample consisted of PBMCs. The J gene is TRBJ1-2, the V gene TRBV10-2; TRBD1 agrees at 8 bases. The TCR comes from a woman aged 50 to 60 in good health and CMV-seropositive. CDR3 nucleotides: TGCGCCAGCAGCGCGCAGGGGGCCTCTAACTATGGCTACACCTTC. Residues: CASSAQGASNYGYTF.